This TCR beta chain was recorded in a study of blood T cell repertoires in COVID-19 (dated by TCRdb to about 2020). At the level of the whole study: Collaborator samples came from the United States, Italy and Spain and covered acute and convalescent phases of COVID-19. Subjects who had been exposed to COVID-19, were actively infected with it, or had recovered from it provided the deeply sampled blood TCRbeta repertoires that made up the dataset. Sample metadata almost always included a de-identified subject ID, COVID-19 status, age in years and sex. Where HLA class I and class II types were available, the types were taken from metadata supplied by the sample provider, not from assay-based typing. Samples came from the ongoing ImmuneRACE study (first 160 participants) plus 1,254 subjects from 6 global collaborators. The repertoires were made available in a free public database intended to serve as a resource for research on the immune response to SARS-CoV-2. The prospective study material was composed of cDNA or gDNA derived from T cells, B-cell-depleted T cells, or PBMCs. Here is what the overall study found, with its caveats: Clinical and demographic metadata were provided uncurated, with the amount varying by source and participant.

Comment on this clone: Its antigen is still unknown. Base qualities are not provided; no much larger clone lies one nucleotide away.

Each collaborating institution followed its own protocols to collect whole blood in K2EDTA tubes. For TCRbeta analysis, collaborators shipped samples in one of three forms: frozen whole blood, isolated PBMCs, or DNA extracted from either of those sample types. TCRbeta CDR3 regions were amplified from genomic DNA using the immunoSEQ Assay, a bias-controlled multiplex PCR. From the authors' description of their analysis: Within the assay, amplification of reference gene primers was used to estimate how many nucleated cells each sample contained. To quantify the absolute abundance of each unique TCRbeta CDR3 rearrangement, sequence reads were collapsed and filtered. For each sample, productive Simpson clonality was calculated as the square root of Simpson's diversity index over productive rearrangements. TCRdb stores this immuneACCESS table with in-frame sequences only. Part of the clones is absent; in the studies checked, under half of the shortfall reflects unresolved V genes, and no reason is known for the rest. V, J and clone size derive from that table, while D and trimming were established from the DNA sequence. The sample table shows roughly 110,000 clones, and approximately 90% are seen once. 1% to 1.5% of the sample belongs to the ten largest clones.

This TCR was sampled from a woman in her twenties or thirties with acute or convalescent COVID-19. Sequenced: peripheral blood.

The nucleotides are TGTGCCAGGTCACAGGGACCAAATCAGCCCCAGCATTTT. This codes for CARSQGPNQPQHF. The chain employs TRBV6-5 and TRBJ1-5; TRBD1 might be the D gene, on 6 matching bases. V was cut back by 9 bases and J by 4 bases, leaving a gap of 13 bases between them. From its cysteine to its phenylalanine, the CDR3 spans 13 amino acids. Only the CDR3 part of the read is kept: 39 bases, read in frame from the first base. CDR1 is given as MNHEY and CDR2 as SVGAGI, both from the germline V gene.